These 28 T cell receptor beta chains were sequenced from one sample in a study of T cell repertoires in cytomegalovirus infection (dated by TCRdb to about 2019). Sequencing was performed on an Illumina HiSeq 1500. TCRdb trimmed the raw reads at Q25, called clones with MiXCR and kept productive beta chains. One record per CDR3 amino acid sequence lists the most common genes and DNA. The sample table shows 510,000 or so distinct CDR3 sequences, and more than 25% are seen once. Of the sample, 13% falls within the top ten clones. The sequencing input was PBMCs. The receptor source for this set is a human donor in good health (CMV status not recorded). Some clones in this sample may be carry-over from other donors' samples.

The J gene is TRBJ2-2, the V gene TRBV7-9; 14 bases fit TRBD2. The CDR3 covers 18 residues. V gave up 4 bases and J gave up 6 bases; unmatched junction bases: 10. Germline V gene data show CDR1 as SEHNR and CDR2 as FQNEAQ (reference sequence). The CDR3 loop reads CASSSGLAGALSPGELFF. CDR3 coding DNA: TGTGCCAGCAGCTCGGGACTAGCGGGAGCCCTTTCCCCCGGGGAGCTGTTTTTT. The variable domain in full, completed from reference TRBV7-9 and TRBJ2-2, reads DTGVSQNPRHKITKRGQNVTFRCDPISEHNRLYWYRQTLGQGPEFLTYFQNEAQLEKSRLLSDRFSAERPKGSFSTLEIQRTEQGDSAMYLCASSSGLAGALSPGELFFGEGSRLTVL.

There are a few counts of this clonotype. The chain joins TRBV27 to TRBJ2-2, with TRBD1 matching over 8 bases. There are 15 residues in the CDR3. From germline, CDR1 is MNHEY and CDR2 SMNVEV (reference sequence). Unmatched junction bases numbered 8, after V lost 9 bases and J lost 2 bases. The CDR3 region has the DNA TGTGCCAGTAAAACCCAGGGGGCCAACACCGGGGAGCTGTTTTTT. Translation gives CASKTQGANTGELFF.

This chain links TRBV4-1 with TRBJ1-1; 7 bases map to TRBD1. Germline CDR1 MGHRA, CDR2 YSYEKL. The trim removed 4 bases at V and 4 bases at J, leaving 6 bases unmatched. This CDR3 contains 14 residues. The CDR3 loop is CASSLRQGTTEAFF. The CDR3 DNA is TGCGCCAGCAGCCTTCGACAGGGAACCACTGAAGCTTTCTTT.

V is TRBV20-1 and J is TRBJ1-3; D gene ambiguous. Germline V gene data show CDR1 as DFQATT and CDR2 as SNEGSKA (reference sequence). The CDR3 is made up of 17 amino acids. The ends were cut back, 0 bases at V and 8 bases at J, with 23 bases in the middle. CDR3 protein: CSARDAVLGLGRDTIYF. In DNA form, the CDR3 reads TGCAGTGCTAGAGATGCCGTACTGGGATTAGGGCGGGACACCATATATTTT.

V gene TRBV4-3 combines with J gene TRBJ2-3; 11 bases line up with TRBD1. V lost 0 bases, J lost 3 bases, and 5 bases stayed unmatched. Looked up from germline, CDR1 is LGHNA and CDR2 is YSLEER. The CDR3 totals 17 residues. CDR3 DNA sequence: TGCGCCAGCAGCCAAGACGGGACAGGGGGTTTGACAGATACGCAGTATTTT. It is translated as CASSQDGTGGLTDTQYF.

This chain links TRBV7-3 with TRBJ2-5; the D gene is possibly TRBD2 (6 bases). V was pared by 6 bases and J by 2 bases, with 25 bases between. Germline CDR1 reads SGHTA; CDR2 reads FQGTGA. This CDR3 contains 18 residues. CDR3 in amino acids: CASSRREPSPGLQETQYF. DNA for the CDR3: TGTGCCAGCAGTCGACGGGAGCCTTCCCCGGGGCTACAAGAGACCCAGTACTTC.

This clonotype was seen a handful of times. V gene TRBV6-2 or TRBV6-3 combines with J gene TRBJ2-7, with 7 bases that match TRBD1. Trimming took 0 bases from V and 2 from J; bases not matched to a gene: 7. The germline gives CDR1 MNHEY, CDR2 SVGEGT. The CDR3 is 16 residues long. The DNA for the CDR3 is TGTGCCAGCAGTTACTCGGGGACAGCCAAAACCTACGAGCAGTACTTC. This gives the protein CASSYSGTAKTYEQYF.

J is TRBJ1-6 and V is TRBV4-1; 7 nucleotides align to TRBD1. J was trimmed by 6 bases and V by 2 bases; bases with no gene match: 4. Germline CDR1 MGHRA, CDR2 YSYEKL. The CDR3 runs to 15 residues. CDR3 nucleotides: TGCGCCAGCAGCCAACTACAGGGGTTTAATTCACCCCTCCACTTT. Translating it yields CASSQLQGFNSPLHF.

The chain uses TRBV15 and TRBJ1-5; D uncertain. The germline CDR1 and CDR2 sequences are LNHNV and YYDKDF (reference sequence). The CDR3 runs to 15 residues. The V and J ends lost 8 bases and 0 bases respectively, with 14 bases between them. CDR3 sequence reads: CATSLTGYSNQPQHF. The CDR3 coding sequence is TGTGCCACCTCACTCACGGGTTATAGCAATCAGCCCCAGCATTTT.

The chain is built from TRBV6-6 and TRBJ1-5; D unresolved. This CDR3 is 13 amino acids long. Trimming shortened V by 5 bases and J by 7 bases, and 12 bases separated the two germline ends. From germline, CDR1 is MNHNY and CDR2 SVGAGI (reference sequence). CDR3 protein: CASSRDFLQPQHF. The CDR3 coding sequence is TGTGCCAGCAGTCGCGATTTCTTACAGCCCCAGCATTTT.

This clonotype was seen a handful of times. An end of the junction does not agree with germline; a read error may underlie this. The rearrangement uses TRBV7-7 and TRBJ2-5; D possibly corresponds to TRBD2 (6 bases). The CDR3 is made up of 15 amino acids. Germline V gene sequence: CDR1 SSHAT, CDR2 FNYEAQ (reference sequence). CDR3 region: CASSPSGGMSETQYF. The CDR3 DNA follows: TGTGCTAGCAGCCCGAGTGGAGGGATGTCAGAGACCCAGTACTTC.

The chain joins TRBV6-1 to TRBJ2-3, with 7 bases aligning to TRBD2. Germline CDR1 MNHNS, CDR2 SASEGT. With V trimmed by 7 bases and J by 2 bases, 12 bases remained unmatched. CDR3 size: 16 residues. The DNA of the CDR3 is TGTGCCAGCATCTGGTGGCCTAGCGGAAACACAGATACGCAGTATTTT. It is translated as CASIWWPSGNTDTQYF.

This clonotype was seen only a few times. The chain links TRBV20-1 to TRBJ2-7, with 8 bases lining up with TRBD1. Germline trimming cut 6 bases from V and 5 bases from J; bases unmatched to any gene: 15. The CDR3 runs 15 residues. Germline V CDR1 and CDR2: DFQATT, SNEGSKA (reference sequence). The CDR3 sequence is CSALPQGQGANEQYF. CDR3 DNA: TGCAGTGCGTTACCTCAGGGGCAGGGGGCCAACGAGCAGTACTTC.

J is TRBJ1-6 and V is TRBV12-3 or TRBV12-4; no reliable D call. The CDR3 contains 13 residues. V was cut by 3 bases and J by 7 bases, with 7 bases left in between. CDR3 in amino acids: CASSFAVNSPLHF. Here the CDR3 DNA reads TGTGCCAGCAGTTTTGCCGTAAATTCACCCCTCCACTTT.

The gene calls are TRBV14 and TRBJ2-2, with TRBD1 matching 9 bases. The CDR3 is 18 residues long. V lost 0 bases, J lost 6 bases, and 11 bases stayed unmatched. The V gene's germline CDR1 is SGHDN and CDR2 FVKESK. The CDR3 loop is CASSQDRGTGRSAGELFF. The DNA for the CDR3 is TGTGCCAGCAGCCAAGATCGAGGGACAGGGAGGTCGGCCGGGGAGCTGTTTTTT.

On this clonotype: A much bigger clone sits one base away, suggesting this may be a read error. The chain combines TRBV7-2 with TRBJ1-4; D not certain. Trimming stripped 4 bases from V and 8 bases from J, with 11 bases between. There are 13 residues in the CDR3. Germline V gene sequence: CDR1 SGHTA, CDR2 FQGNSA. CDR3 in DNA: TGTGCCAGCAGCTCGGAGATACGGGAAAAACTGTTTTTT. Residues: CASSSEIREKLFF.

This rearrangement joins TRBV12-3 or TRBV12-4 to TRBJ2-1; D perhaps matches TRBD2 (5 bases). Between the trimmed V and J ends, which lost 8 bases and 7 bases, there was a span of 18 bases. The CDR3 is 14 residues long. DNA for the CDR3: TGTGCCAGCGGAATAATGGGTCGGAGGAATGAGCAGTTCTTC. Residues: CASGIMGRRNEQFF.

V and J are TRBV3-1 and TRBJ2-1; 11 nucleotides agree with TRBD2. CDR1 and CDR2 (germline): LGHDT, YNNKEL (reference sequence). The CDR3 contains 14 residues. V trimming: 6 bases; J trimming: 8 bases; junction bases outside the gene matches: 6. CDR3 bases: TGTGCCAGCAGAACTAGCGGGAGAGCATATGAGCAGTTCTTC. Amino acids: CASRTSGRAYEQFF.

This clonotype was seen at least ten times. The J gene is TRBJ1-1, the V gene TRBV7-2; D uncertain. Trimming pared 2 bases from V and 4 bases from J, leaving 8 bases between. The length of the CDR3 is 13 residues. Looked up from germline, CDR1 is SGHTA and CDR2 is FQGNSA. CDR3 nucleotides: TGTGCCAGCAGCTTATGGTGGGGCACTGAAGCTTTCTTT. This codes for CASSLWWGTEAFF.

The V gene is TRBV20-1, the J gene TRBJ2-1, with 7 bases aligning to TRBD2. V gave up 3 bases and J gave up 5 bases; unmatched junction bases: 13. The CDR3 is made up of 16 amino acids. Germline V gives CDR1 DFQATT, CDR2 SNEGSKA (reference sequence). The CDR3 loop is CSASRAGASSHNEQFF. The CDR3 region has the DNA TGCAGTGCTAGCCGGGCGGGAGCTTCCTCTCACAATGAGCAGTTCTTC.

The V and J genes are TRBV15 and TRBJ1-1; 10 bases fit TRBD1. The CDR3 is 16 amino acids. From germline, CDR1 is LNHNV and CDR2 YYDKDF (reference sequence). V was pared by 5 bases and J by 5 bases, with 11 bases of the junction left unmatched. CDR3 in amino acids: CATSPLGGQGVTEAFF. The CDR3 nucleotides are TGTGCCACCAGCCCCCTCGGAGGACAGGGGGTAACTGAAGCTTTCTTT.

This clonotype has just a few counts. Just one base apart from a much larger clone, this may be a read error. V gene TRBV7-8 combines with J gene TRBJ2-2, with 10 bases matching TRBD2. The CDR3 contains 15 residues. The V and J ends lost 2 bases and 4 bases, in that order; junction bases with no gene match: 1. Germline V gene data show CDR1 as SGHVS and CDR2 as FQNEAQ. CDR3 sequence reads: CASSLRLAGTGELFF. The CDR3, as DNA: TGTGCCAGCAGCTTACGACTAGCGGGCACCGGGGAGCTGTTTTTT.

Ten or more counts support this clonotype. The V and J genes are TRBV7-2 and TRBJ2-7; tentatively, D is TRBD1 or TRBD2 (5 bases each). Germline CDR1 SGHTA, CDR2 FQGNSA. Trimming shortened V by 5 bases and J by 0 bases, and 14 bases separated the two germline ends. The CDR3 covers 15 residues. The CDR3 region is CASSPNAGGSYEQYV. As DNA, the CDR3 is TGTGCCAGCAGCCCCAACGCTGGGGGCTCCTACGAGCAGTACGTC.

J is TRBJ1-5 and V is TRBV27, with D uncertain. The V and J ends lost 2 bases and 3 bases respectively, with 8 bases between them. There are 14 residues in the CDR3. Germline CDR1 is MNHEY and CDR2 is SMNVEV (reference sequence). CDR3 nucleotide sequence: TGTGCCAGCAGTTTACGAGGGATCAATCAGCCCCAGCATTTT. Residues: CASSLRGINQPQHF.

In its sample, this clonotype was seen a few times. This chain connects TRBV27 to TRBJ1-1; D unclear. This CDR3 is built from 14 residues. The germline V and J ends were trimmed by 5 bases and 5 bases, with 15 bases remaining between them. CDR1 and CDR2 from the germline V gene are MNHEY and SMNVEV (reference sequence). CDR3 DNA: TGTGCCAGCAGTCCGGCTGGGAGGGAGACTGAAGCTTTCTTT. Translating gives CASSPAGRETEAFF.

This chain links TRBV29-1 with TRBJ2-5; 7 bases map to TRBD2. The germline V gene encodes CDR1 SQVTM and CDR2 ANQGSEA. The CDR3 loop spans 14 amino acids. The V segment lost 3 bases and the J segment 5 bases; nucleotides outside the gene matches: 9. This chain's CDR3 is CSVDRLADVETQYF. As DNA, the CDR3 is TGCAGCGTTGATCGACTAGCCGATGTTGAGACCCAGTACTTC.

The chain carries TRBV5-4 and TRBJ2-3, with 7 positions matching TRBD2. The CDR3 contains 14 residues. With V trimmed by 1 base and J by 5 bases, 4 bases remained unmatched. Per the germline V gene, CDR1 is SGHNT and CDR2 is YYREEE (reference sequence). CDR3 loop: CASSLSAGEDTQYF. The CDR3, as DNA: TGTGCCAGCAGCTTGAGTGCGGGAGAAGATACGCAGTATTTT.

CDR3: CASSLGLQGFSEAFF. In DNA form, the CDR3 reads TGTGCCAGCAGCTTGGGTCTACAGGGATTTTCTGAAGCTTTCTTT. This chain connects TRBV5-4 to TRBJ1-1; maybe TRBD1 (6 bases). The CDR3 is made up of 15 amino acids. V was shortened by 0 bases and J by 6 bases, with 15 bases between the two germline ends. CDR1 is SGHNT, CDR2 YYREEE, per germline (reference sequence).